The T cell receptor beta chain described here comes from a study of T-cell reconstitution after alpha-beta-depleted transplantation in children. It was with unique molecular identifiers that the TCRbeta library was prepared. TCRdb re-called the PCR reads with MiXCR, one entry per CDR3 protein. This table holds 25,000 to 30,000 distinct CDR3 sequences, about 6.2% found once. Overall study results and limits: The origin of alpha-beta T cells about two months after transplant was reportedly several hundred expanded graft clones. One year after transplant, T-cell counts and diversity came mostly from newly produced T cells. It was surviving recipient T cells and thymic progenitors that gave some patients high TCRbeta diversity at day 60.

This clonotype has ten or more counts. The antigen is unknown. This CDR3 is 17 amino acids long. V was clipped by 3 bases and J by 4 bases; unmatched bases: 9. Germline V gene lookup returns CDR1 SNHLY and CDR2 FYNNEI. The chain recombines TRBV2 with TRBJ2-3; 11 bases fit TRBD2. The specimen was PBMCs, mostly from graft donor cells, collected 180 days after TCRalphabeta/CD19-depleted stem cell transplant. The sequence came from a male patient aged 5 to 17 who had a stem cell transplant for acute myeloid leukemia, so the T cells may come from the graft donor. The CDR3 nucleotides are TGTGCCAGCAGTGATCTAGCGGGAGGAAATGAGGCAGATACGCAGTATTTT. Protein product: CASSDLAGGNEADTQYF.